This paragraph reports one T cell receptor (beta chain). The CDR3 is made up of 15 amino acids. The data derive from a study of T-cell reconstitution after alpha-beta-depleted transplantation in children. Unique molecular identifiers were used to barcode this TCRbeta library. TCRdb reanalysed the PCR reads using MiXCR and keeps one entry per CDR3 protein. The top ten clones hold roughly 30% of a sample with about 980,000 distinct CDR3 sequences, 25% to 35% of them seen once. Sequencing used PBMCs, mostly from graft donor cells, obtained 360 days after TCRalphabeta/CD19-depleted stem cell transplant. The clonotype was recovered from a boy under three years old who had a stem cell transplant for SCID, so the T cells may come from the graft donor. The chain combines TRBV21-1 with TRBJ2-2. TRBV21-1 is annotated as a pseudogene. The CDR3 nucleotides are TGTGCCAGCAGCTCCCAACCAGCCAACACCGGGGAGCTGTTTTTT. Amino acid sequence: CASSSQPANTGELFF.